One and the same sample provided the 11 T cell receptor beta chains below, sequenced in a study of a mutant IDH1 vaccine in newly diagnosed glioma. The method was immunoSEQ multiplex PCR; TCRdb's version includes in-frame clones alone and lacks a portion of them. The table shows approximately 52,000 clones, with roughly 80% occurring only once. This sample's time point: baseline, week 1 (first vaccination visit). The treatment denotes: pre-vaccination baseline after standard-of-care therapy. This sample comprised PBMCs, obtained from a glioma patient treated with radiotherapy, temozolomide or both. Receptors originate from a woman aged 40 to 50 with glioma.

This clone came up a few times. The chain recombines TRBV7-9 with TRBJ1-1, with D perhaps TRBD1 (6 bases). V dropped 4 bases and J dropped 7 bases, with 22 bases sitting between them. The CDR3 is made up of 16 amino acids. Germline values: CDR1 SEHNR, CDR2 FQNEAQ (reference sequence). CDR3 sequence: CASSWPVPGAAGEAFF. The DNA for the CDR3 is TGTGCCAGCAGCTGGCCGGTCCCGGGGGCGGCGGGTGAAGCTTTCTTT. Combining the CDR3 with reference TRBV7-9 and TRBJ1-1 gives the whole variable domain DTGVSQNPRHKITKRGQNVTFRCDPISEHNRLYWYRQTLGQGPEFLTYFQNEAQLEKSRLLSDRFSAERPKGSFSTLEIQRTEQGDSAMYLCASSWPVPGAAGEAFFGQGTRLTVV.

The J gene is TRBJ2-7, the V gene TRBV30, with D possibly TRBD1 on 5 matching bases. V was clipped by 0 bases and J by 1 base, with 10 bases between them. CDR1 GTSNPN and CDR2 SVGIG come from the germline V gene (reference sequence). The CDR3 length is 14 residues. Here the CDR3 reads CAWSVSQGSYEQYF. The CDR3 nucleotides are TGTGCCTGGAGTGTAAGTCAGGGATCCTACGAGCAGTACTTC.

This clone is judged medium-sized. The chain combines TRBV7-2 with TRBJ2-3, with D possibly called TRBD1 or TRBD2 (6 bases each). The V end lost 3 bases, the J end lost 2 bases, and 12 bases lay between the germline ends. The CDR3 length is 15 residues. The germline gives CDR1 SGHTA, CDR2 FQGNSA. The CDR3 loop is CASSLSGAPTDTQYF. The CDR3 DNA reads TGTGCCAGCAGCTTGTCGGGGGCCCCCACAGATACGCAGTATTTT. Variable domain in full (rest from reference TRBV7-2 and TRBJ2-3): GAGVSQSPSNKVTEKGKDVELRCDPISGHTALYWYRQSLGQGLEFLIYFQGNSAPDKSGLPSDRFSAERTGGSVSTLTIQRTQQEDSAVYLCASSLSGAPTDTQYFGPGTRLTVL.

The V and J genes are TRBV30 and TRBJ1-5; 10 bases agree with TRBD1. CDR1 GTSNPN and CDR2 SVGIG come from the germline V gene (reference sequence). The CDR3 loop spans 16 amino acids. With V trimmed by 4 bases and J by 6 bases, 12 bases remained unmatched. CDR3 DNA: TGTGCCTGGACCTCAAGGTCCGGGACAGGGGCTCAGCCCCAGCATTTT. Amino acids: CAWTSRSGTGAQPQHF. Filled out from reference TRBV30 and TRBJ1-5, the complete variable domain reads SQTIHQWPATLVQPVGSPLSLECTVEGTSNPNLYWYRQAAGRGLQLLFYSVGIGQISSEVPQNLSASRPQDRQFILSSKKLLLSDSGFYLCAWTSRSGTGAQPQHFGDGTRLSIL.

The chain recombines TRBV18 with TRBJ2-6; D unclear. Germline assignment: CDR1 KGHSH and CDR2 LQKENI. The CDR3 is 12 residues long. Trimming took off 6 bases at V and 4 bases at J, with 4 bases between the two ends. The CDR3 nucleotides read TGTGCCAGCTCCGACGGGGCCAACGTCCTGACTTTC. Translation: CASSDGANVLTF.

A single count supports this clone. This sequence joins TRBV4-3 and TRBJ1-5, with 9 bases identical to TRBD1. V was clipped by 1 base and J by 7 bases; unmatched bases: 5. CDR3 length: 15 amino acids. The V gene's germline CDR1 is LGHNA and CDR2 YSLEER. The CDR3 nucleotides are TGCGCCAGCAGCCAAGTACAGGGGGCTGGGCAGCCCCAGCATTTT. It yields the protein CASSQVQGAGQPQHF.

This rearrangement joins TRBV30 to TRBJ2-7, with D possibly TRBD2 on 6 matching bases. The CDR3 is 14 residues long. Trimming took off 0 bases at V and 0 bases at J, with 9 bases between the two ends. In germline, CDR1 is GTSNPN, CDR2 SVGIG (reference sequence). The CDR3, as DNA: TGTGCCTGGAGTGTTGGGGGGAGCTCCTACGAGCAGTACTTC. Protein product: CAWSVGGSSYEQYF.

The V gene is TRBV7-2, the J gene TRBJ2-7; tentatively, D is TRBD1 (6 bases). The ends were cut back, 5 bases at V and 4 bases at J, with 9 bases in the middle. The CDR3 is made up of 12 amino acids. CDR1 and CDR2 from the germline V gene are SGHTA and FQGNSA. The CDR3 DNA sequence: TGTGCCAGCAGCGGGACATTATACGAGCAGTACTTC. This gives the protein CASSGTLYEQYF. Combining the CDR3 with reference TRBV7-2 and TRBJ2-7 gives the whole variable domain GAGVSQSPSNKVTEKGKDVELRCDPISGHTALYWYRQSLGQGLEFLIYFQGNSAPDKSGLPSDRFSAERTGGSVSTLTIQRTQQEDSAVYLCASSGTLYEQYFGPGTRLTVT.

CDR3 sequence: CASSSGLSSYEQYF. CDR3 nucleotide sequence: TGTGCCAGCAGCTCGGGACTATCCTCCTACGAGCAGTACTTC. V gene TRBV13 combines with J gene TRBJ2-7; 7 bases line up with TRBD2. The germline CDR1 and CDR2 sequences are PRHDT and FYEKMQ (reference sequence). Losses at the gene ends were 4 bases for V and 0 bases for J; bases not matched to a gene: 3. The CDR3 spans 14 residues.

The chain carries TRBV5-6 and TRBJ1-6; D gene uncertain. The CDR3 covers 15 residues. V was cut by 2 bases and J by 7 bases, with 13 bases left in between. CDR1 and CDR2 from the germline V gene are SGHDT and YYEEEE. CDR3 coding DNA: TGTGCCAGCAGCTTCGGACCGCCTTACAATTCACCCCTCCACTTT. The encoded protein is CASSFGPPYNSPLHF.

The CDR3 is CASSITGEAFF. CDR3 DNA sequence: TGTGCCAGCAGTATTACAGGAGAAGCTTTCTTT. The chain links TRBV2 to TRBJ1-1; D is possibly TRBD1 (5 bases). Per germline, CDR1 SNHLY and CDR2 FYNNEI. The germline V and J ends were trimmed by 5 bases and 8 bases, with 9 bases remaining between them. There are 11 residues in the CDR3.